These 29 T cell receptor beta chains were all obtained from the same sample, sequenced in a study of blood T cell repertoires in COVID-19. The data were produced by immunoSEQ multiplex PCR, yet TCRdb's version contains in-frame clones alone and is incomplete. The sample records about 160,000 clones, approximately 85% being singletons. Sample: peripheral blood. These receptors originate from a man between 60 and 70 years old who had recovered from COVID-19.

This chain uses TRBV3-1 (or the pseudogene TRBV3-2) with TRBJ1-1; D perhaps matches TRBD1 (6 bases). Germline loops: CDR1 LGHDT, CDR2 YNNKEL (reference sequence). Trimming took 2 bases from V and 0 from J, leaving 10 bases between them. The CDR3 totals 15 residues. The CDR3 sequence is CASSQSDRLNTEAFF. CDR3 DNA sequence: TGTGCCAGCAGCCAATCGGACAGACTGAACACTGAAGCTTTCTTT.

This clone was seen once. The rearrangement links TRBV5-1 to TRBJ2-5, with 8 positions matching TRBD2. The V and J ends lost 1 base and 3 bases, in that order; junction bases with no gene match: 5. CDR1 is SGHRS, CDR2 YFSETQ, per germline. The CDR3 sequence is 15 residues long. The CDR3: CASSLFGGAEETQYF. The CDR3 DNA sequence: TGCGCCAGCAGCTTGTTCGGGGGGGCAGAAGAGACCCAGTACTTC.

The chain carries TRBV11-3 and TRBJ2-5; 8 nucleotides match TRBD1. The germline V gene has CDR1 SGHNT and CDR2 YENEEA. The CDR3 is made up of 14 amino acids. J was trimmed by 4 bases and V by 2 bases; bases with no gene match: 3. This CDR3 is CASSLHRGSETQYF. The DNA of the CDR3 is TGTGCCAGCAGCTTACACAGGGGGTCAGAGACCCAGTACTTC.

The chain recombines TRBV30 with TRBJ2-7, with 11 bases lining up with TRBD1. The CDR3 has 14 residues. The ends lost 5 bases at V and 4 bases at J; junction bases unmatched: 7. CDR1 and CDR2 (germline): GTSNPN, SVGIG (reference sequence). The CDR3 here is CAWDKDRGPYEQYF. The CDR3 nucleotides read TGTGCCTGGGATAAGGACAGGGGGCCATACGAGCAGTACTTC.

The rearrangement links TRBV9 to TRBJ1-4; TRBD1 might be the D (5 bases). Deletions cut 3 bases from V and 14 bases from J, with 14 bases between. Germline V gene sequence: CDR1 SGDLS, CDR2 YYNGEE. CDR3 length: 12 residues. CDR3 residues: CASSGLGGNLFF. The CDR3 DNA reads TGTGCCAGCAGCGGACTCGGGGGAAATCTGTTTTTT.

This chain joins TRBV5-4 and TRBJ1-4; TRBD1 agrees at 8 bases. There are 16 residues in the CDR3. CDR1 is SGHNT, CDR2 YYREEE, per germline (reference sequence). Unmatched junction bases numbered 15, after V lost 7 bases and J lost 7 bases. The CDR3 sequence is CASAPGQGASIEKLFF. CDR3 bases: TGTGCCAGCGCCCCTGGTCAGGGGGCCTCCATTGAAAAACTGTTTTTT.

The chain links TRBV4-3 to TRBJ1-1; 8 bases match TRBD1. The CDR3 is made up of 15 amino acids. The V and J ends lost 1 base and 8 bases, in that order; junction bases with no gene match: 9. The germline gives CDR1 LGHNA, CDR2 YSLEER. The CDR3: CASSQGAGTGKEAFF. The DNA of the CDR3 is TGCGCCAGCAGCCAAGGTGCCGGGACAGGTAAAGAAGCTTTCTTT.

This clone was seen a handful of times. The V and J genes are TRBV18 and TRBJ2-7, with D perhaps matching TRBD2 (5 bases). The germline V gene encodes CDR1 KGHSH and CDR2 LQKENI. The length of the CDR3 is 14 residues. V gave up 2 bases and J gave up 0 bases, with 8 bases separating them. CDR3 sequence reads: CASSPGESSYEQYF. DNA for the CDR3: TGTGCCAGCTCACCAGGGGAGAGCTCCTACGAGCAGTACTTC.

V is TRBV6-5 and J is TRBJ2-1, with TRBD2 identical over 7 bases. This CDR3 comprises 14 residues. V lost 7 bases to trimming and J lost 4 bases; unmatched junction nucleotides: 7. CDR1 is MNHEY, CDR2 SVGAGI, per germline. CDR3 nucleotide sequence: TGTGCCAGCACCTTTAGCGGGCCTTACAATGAGCAGTTCTTC. Translated: CASTFSGPYNEQFF.

This clone has a count of ten or more. The V and J genes are TRBV12-3 or TRBV12-4 and TRBJ2-7; tentatively, D is TRBD1 (6 bases). This CDR3 spans 13 amino acids. V gave up 7 bases and J gave up 3 bases, with 13 bases separating them. CDR3 sequence (DNA): TGTGCCAGCACCACAGAGGGGGACTACGAGCAGTACTTC. Translation gives CASTTEGDYEQYF.

This clone was picked up one time. The chain carries TRBV3-1 (or the pseudogene TRBV3-2) and TRBJ2-4; TRBD2 aligns across 7 bases. The V segment lost 0 bases and the J segment 9 bases; nucleotides outside the gene matches: 8. The germline V gene encodes CDR1 LGHDT and CDR2 YNNKEL (reference sequence). This CDR3 contains 15 residues. The CDR3, as DNA: TGTGCCAGCAGCCAAGATGGGGTCCCGGGGGGCATTCAGTACTTC. This gives the protein CASSQDGVPGGIQYF.

The chain employs TRBV18 and TRBJ1-1, with D perhaps TRBD1 (5 bases). The CDR3 has 19 residues. V was cut by 1 base and J by 1 base, with 22 bases left in between. Per the germline V gene, CDR1 is KGHSH and CDR2 is LQKENI. The CDR3 DNA sequence: TGTGCCAGCTCACCACGGGTTCGCGGAGTGGTGGGGGGGAACACTGAAGCTTTCTTT. It codes for CASSPRVRGVVGGNTEAFF.

This sequence joins TRBV9 and TRBJ1-4; TRBD1 aligns across 7 bases. V lost 5 bases, J lost 6 bases, and 7 bases stayed unmatched. Per the germline V gene, CDR1 is SGDLS and CDR2 is YYNGEE. The CDR3 is 14 amino acids. The CDR3 nucleotides are TGTGCCAGCAGTTTTGGACAGGCCGATGAAAAACTGTTTTTT. It codes for CASSFGQADEKLFF.

This clone has more than one count but fewer than ten. V gene TRBV5-1 combines with J gene TRBJ1-2; possible D gene TRBD1, 6 bases. V was cut by 4 bases and J by 0 bases, with 13 bases left in between. CDR1 is SGHRS and CDR2 is YFSETQ in the germline V gene. The CDR3 covers 15 residues. The CDR3 region is CASSAQTGPNYGYTF. The CDR3 DNA sequence: TGCGCCAGCAGCGCCCAGACAGGACCTAACTATGGCTACACCTTC.

This rearrangement joins TRBV7-2 to TRBJ1-5, with D uncertain. V was trimmed by 4 bases and J by 7 bases, leaving 11 bases between them. CDR3 length: 13 amino acids. CDR1 SGHTA and CDR2 FQGNSA come from the germline V gene. In DNA form, the CDR3 reads TGTGCCAGCAGCTCCGACTCGGTACAGCCCCAGCATTTT. Residues: CASSSDSVQPQHF.

V and J are TRBV2 and TRBJ2-7; TRBD2 matches 10 bases. J was trimmed by 2 bases and V by 5 bases; bases with no gene match: 3. This CDR3 is 14 amino acids long. Germline lookup yields CDR1 SNHLY and CDR2 FYNNEI. In DNA, the CDR3 is TGTGCCAGCAGTTCGCTAGCGGGGGCCTACGAGCAGTACTTC. Protein sequence: CASSSLAGAYEQYF. Complete variable domain (other parts from reference TRBV2 and TRBJ2-7): EPEVTQTPSHQVTQMGQEVILRCVPISNHLYFYWYRQILGQKVEFLVSFYNNEISEKSEIFDDQFSVERPDGSNFTLKIRSTKLEDSAMYFCASSSLAGAYEQYFGPGTRLTVT.

The chain employs TRBV5-6 and TRBJ2-5; 9 nucleotides align to TRBD2. The germline V gene encodes CDR1 SGHDT and CDR2 YYEEEE. V was clipped by 6 bases and J by 4 bases; unmatched bases: 7. The CDR3 consists of 14 residues. CDR3 nucleotides: TGTGCCAGCACCCGCGGGGGGGCCACAGAGACCCAGTACTTC. Amino acids: CASTRGGATETQYF.

J is TRBJ2-3 and V is TRBV11-2; 10 bases match TRBD2. The CDR3 runs 16 residues. V dropped 5 bases and J dropped 5; count of bases not matched to a gene: 10. CDR1 and CDR2 from the germline V gene are SGHAT and FQNNGV. For the CDR3, the DNA is TGTGCCAGCAGCACCATAGCGGGGGGTGGAGGAGATACGCAGTATTTT. Translating it yields CASSTIAGGGGDTQYF. Full variable domain (outside the CDR3, taken from reference TRBV11-2 and TRBJ2-3): EAGVAQSPRYKIIEKRQSVAFWCNPISGHATLYWYQQILGQGPKLLIQFQNNGVVDDSQLPKDRFSAERLKGVDSTLKIQPAKLEDSAVYLCASSTIAGGGGDTQYFGPGTRLTVL.

The V and J genes are TRBV7-3 and TRBJ2-3, with TRBD2 matching over 10 bases. Germline V gives CDR1 SGHTA, CDR2 FQGTGA. V was clipped by 4 bases and J by 6 bases; unmatched bases: 7. The CDR3 runs 15 residues. The chain's CDR3 is CASSSRLAGGDTQYF. The CDR3 nucleotides are TGTGCCAGCAGCTCGCGACTAGCGGGTGGGGATACGCAGTATTTT.

The chain uses TRBV7-2 and TRBJ1-1; 7 bases are a match to TRBD1. Per the germline V gene, CDR1 is SGHTA and CDR2 is FQGNSA. The CDR3 covers 16 residues. Germline trimming cut 5 bases from V and 2 bases from J; bases unmatched to any gene: 11. The CDR3, as DNA: TGTGCCAGCAGCCTACGCGGACAGGAGCTAAACACTGAAGCTTTCTTT. Translating gives CASSLRGQELNTEAFF.

V and J are TRBV15 and TRBJ2-3; possibly TRBD1 for D (5 bases). Per germline, CDR1 LNHNV and CDR2 YYDKDF (reference sequence). The V gene lost 1 base and the J gene lost 4 bases, with 6 bases spanning the gap. This CDR3 region has 13 residues. The CDR3: CATSRGGADTQYF. The CDR3, as DNA: TGTGCCACCAGCAGAGGGGGCGCAGATACGCAGTATTTT.

This chain uses TRBV19 with TRBJ2-3; 7 bases are a match to TRBD1. Germline assignment: CDR1 LNHDA and CDR2 SQIVND (reference sequence). V lost 5 bases and J lost 3; bases outside the gene matches: 8. This CDR3 contains 15 residues. CDR3 residues: CASSGQRQGTDTQYF. In DNA form, the CDR3 reads TGTGCCAGTAGTGGGCAACGACAGGGAACAGATACGCAGTATTTT.

Remarks on this clone: This may arise from a read error, as a much more abundant clone is one base away. The chain links TRBV9 to TRBJ2-5; possible D gene TRBD2, 5 bases. Germline V gives CDR1 SGDLS, CDR2 YYNGEE. The CDR3 has 12 residues. Trimming cost V 4 bases and J 5 bases, with 9 bases left between them. The CDR3, as DNA: TGTGCCAGCAGCCCCACGGGGGAGACCCAGTACTTC. It yields the protein CASSPTGETQYF.

V usage is TRBV29-1 and J usage is TRBJ2-3, with 7 positions matching TRBD2. V shed 7 bases and J 1 base; nucleotides not matched to a gene: 5. The CDR3 covers 13 residues. Germline V gene data show CDR1 as SQVTM and CDR2 as ANQGSEA. The CDR3 DNA sequence: TGCAGCGGGCGGGCGGGGGGCACAGATACGCAGTATTTT. This gives the protein CSGRAGGTDTQYF.

The genes are TRBV7-2 and TRBJ2-5; D is possibly TRBD2 (5 bases). The CDR3 is 13 residues long. Trimming left V 8 bases short and J 4 bases short, with 14 bases between. In germline, CDR1 is SGHTA, CDR2 FQGNSA. The DNA for the CDR3 is TGTGCCAGCTGCCGGGATCCCATAGAGACCCAGTACTTC. Translating gives CASCRDPIETQYF.

The V gene is TRBV7-3, the J gene TRBJ2-1; tentatively, D is TRBD2 (5 bases). The V and J ends lost 2 bases and 7 bases respectively, with 9 bases between them. The CDR3 has 13 residues. Germline-derived CDR1 and CDR2 are SGHTA and FQGTGA. This CDR3 reads CASSLFGGNEQFF. CDR3 bases: TGTGCCAGCAGCTTATTCGGCGGGAATGAGCAGTTCTTC. Supplemented by reference TRBV7-3 and TRBJ2-1, the full variable domain reads GAGVSQTPSNKVTEKGKYVELRCDPISGHTALYWYRQSLGQGPEFLIYFQGTGAADDSGLPNDRFFAVRPEGSVSTLKIQRTERGDSAVYLCASSLFGGNEQFFGPGTRLTVL.

The genes are TRBV19 and TRBJ2-1; 15 nucleotides line up with TRBD2. The CDR3 extends over 19 amino acids. The junction had 5 bases not matched to a gene; V was cut back by 1 base and J by 1 base. CDR1 and CDR2 from the germline V gene are LNHDA and SQIVND (reference sequence). Here the CDR3 reads CASSIALGLAGGSYNEQFF. The CDR3 DNA reads as TGTGCCAGTAGTATAGCCCTGGGACTAGCGGGGGGATCCTACAATGAGCAGTTCTTC.

This clone was counted a few times. The sample holds other DNA sequences that translate to the same CDR3. The chain joins TRBV5-1 to TRBJ2-2; unclear D gene. The V and J ends lost 2 bases and 3 bases respectively, with 11 bases between them. The CDR3 spans 15 residues. Germline V CDR1 and CDR2: SGHRS, YFSETQ. CDR3 DNA sequence: TGCGCCAGCAGCTTTGGTGGAGTCGACACCGGGGAGCTGTTTTTT. This translates into CASSFGGVDTGELFF. Together with reference TRBV5-1 and TRBJ2-2, the CDR3 gives the full variable domain: KAGVTQTPRYLIKTRGQQVTLSCSPISGHRSVSWYQQTPGQGLQFLFEYFSETQRNKGNFPGRFSGRQFSNSRSEMNVSTLELGDSALYLCASSFGGVDTGELFFGEGSRLTVL.

This chain links TRBV27 with TRBJ2-7, with 12 bases identical to TRBD2. The germline V gene encodes CDR1 MNHEY and CDR2 SMNVEV (reference sequence). With V trimmed by 5 bases and J by 4 bases, 3 bases remained unmatched. The CDR3 runs 14 residues. The CDR3 reads CASSITSGGYEQYF. As DNA, the CDR3 is TGTGCCAGCAGTATCACTAGCGGGGGGTACGAGCAGTACTTC.